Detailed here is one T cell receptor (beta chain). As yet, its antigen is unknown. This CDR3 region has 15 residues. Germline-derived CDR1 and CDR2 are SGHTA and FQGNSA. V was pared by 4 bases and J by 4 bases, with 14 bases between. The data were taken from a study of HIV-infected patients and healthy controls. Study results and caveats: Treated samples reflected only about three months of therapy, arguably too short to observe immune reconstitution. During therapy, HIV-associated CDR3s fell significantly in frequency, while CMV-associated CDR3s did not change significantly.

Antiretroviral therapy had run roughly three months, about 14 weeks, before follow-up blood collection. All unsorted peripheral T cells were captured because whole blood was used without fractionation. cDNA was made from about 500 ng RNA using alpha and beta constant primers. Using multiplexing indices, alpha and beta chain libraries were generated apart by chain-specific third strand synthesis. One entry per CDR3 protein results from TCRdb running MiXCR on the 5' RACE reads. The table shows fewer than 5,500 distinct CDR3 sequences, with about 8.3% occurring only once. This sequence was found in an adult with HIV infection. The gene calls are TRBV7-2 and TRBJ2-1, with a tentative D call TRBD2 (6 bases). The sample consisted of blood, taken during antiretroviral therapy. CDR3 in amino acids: CASSSGGGDYNEQFF. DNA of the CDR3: TGTGCCAGCAGCTCAGGAGGCGGGGATTACAATGAGCAGTTCTTC.